These T cell receptor beta chains were read from a single sample in a study of beta chain features in type 1 diabetes. The table came from immunoSEQ multiplex PCR; TCRdb's copy has only in-frame clones and leaves some out. The repertoire has 630,000 or so clones, over 11% of them found once; the top ten carry approximately 0.043%. The sequencing sample was made of naive CD4+ T cells from blood. The receptors were gathered from a man aged 18 to 29 with type 1 diabetes. CDR3s include the opening cysteine and the closing phenylalanine or tryptophan. Fields, in order: J gene, D gene, clone size, V gene, CDR3 DNA, CDR3 protein. D genes are given only for firm matches. Size is stated for part of the rows, as once, few or many counts, or as a class when the clone is expanded.

TRBJ2-6,NA,few,TRBV20-1,TGCAGTGCGGGTGGGGCCAACGTCCTGACTTTC,CSAGGANVLTF
TRBJ2-7,TRBD2,few,TRBV5-1,TGCGCCAGCAGCCCCGGGACTAGCGGGATGCACGAGCAGTACTTC,CASSPGTSGMHEQYF
TRBJ2-7,NA,NA,TRBV7-9,TGTGCCAGCAGCTTAGTTGGGGGCCTCCCCTACGAGCAGTACTTC,CASSLVGGLPYEQYF
TRBJ2-3,NA,NA,TRBV5-1,TGCGCCAGCAGCCTTCCGGACCCAGGGGATACGCAGTATTTT,CASSLPDPGDTQYF
TRBJ2-2,NA,NA,TRBV12-5,TGTGCTAGTGGTTTGACAGGGAACACCGGGGAGCTGTTTTTT,CASGLTGNTGELFF
TRBJ1-5,NA,NA,TRBV6-1,TGTGCCAGCAGTGAATTCGGCAATCAGCCCCAGCATTTT,CASSEFGNQPQHF
TRBJ2-7,NA,few,TRBV4-2,TGTGCCAGCAGCCAAGTTGAGGGGATCTACGAGCAGTACTTC,CASSQVEGIYEQYF
TRBJ2-5,NA,NA,TRBV7-2,TGTGCCAGCAGCTTAAGTGGAGAGACCCAGTACTTC,CASSLSGETQYF
TRBJ1-1,TRBD1,NA,TRBV29-1,TGCAGCGTCTCAGGGAGTCGGGACAGGGGTTTAAGAGCTTTCTTT,CSVSGSRDRGLRAFF
TRBJ1-1,TRBD1,NA,TRBV20-1,TGCAGTGCGACAGGGAGAACTGAAGCTTTCTTT,CSATGRTEAFF
TRBJ1-1,NA,few,TRBV30,TGTGCCTGGAGTGAAATGAACACTGAAGCTTTCTTT,CAWSEMNTEAFF
TRBJ2-1,TRBD2,NA,TRBV14,TGTGCCAGCAGTCCATCCGGCGGGAGGTACAATGAGCAGTTCTTC,CASSPSGGRYNEQFF
TRBJ2-1,NA,NA,TRBV11-3,TGTGCCAGCAGCTTGTCACCCCTCAATGAGCAGTTCTTC,CASSLSPLNEQFF
TRBJ2-1,TRBD1,few,TRBV25-1,TGTGCCAGCAGTGACATGGACAGGGCTATCTACAATGAGCAGTTCTTC,CASSDMDRAIYNEQFF
TRBJ1-5,NA,NA,TRBV11-2,TGTGCCAGCAGCCTCTGGGGCAATCAGCCCCAGCATTTT,CASSLWGNQPQHF
TRBJ2-4,NA,NA,TRBV29-1,TGCAGCGTTGAAGATCCCGCAGGAGAGAACATTCAGTACTTC,CSVEDPAGENIQYF
TRBJ2-5,TRBD2,NA,TRBV2,TGTGCCAGCAGTTTTTTCCGGGGGGAAGAGACCCAGTACTTC,CASSFFRGEETQYF
TRBJ2-3,NA,NA,TRBV29-1,TGCAGCGTTGGGAAGAGGGCAGATACGCAGTATTTT,CSVGKRADTQYF
TRBJ1-1,NA,NA,TRBV2,TGTGCCAGCAGCAGCGGGACGTTGAACACTGAAGCTTTCTTT,CASSSGTLNTEAFF
TRBJ1-6,TRBD1,NA,TRBV4-3,TGCGCCAGCAGCCCCGGGACAGGGGTGAATTCACCCCTCCACTTT,CASSPGTGVNSPLHF
TRBJ2-7,NA,NA,TRBV2,TGTGCCAGCAACGCAGGATTCACCTACGAGCAGTACTTC,CASNAGFTYEQYF
TRBJ1-5,TRBD1,few,TRBV30,TGTGCCTGGAGGCCGGGAGGGGACAGGGCTCAGCCCCAGCATTTT,CAWRPGGDRAQPQHF
TRBJ2-7,TRBD2,NA,TRBV7-2,TGTGCCAGCAGCTTAGTCCCTAGCGGGAGTTCCTACGAGCAGTACTTC,CASSLVPSGSSYEQYF
TRBJ1-1,NA,few,TRBV5-1,TGCGCCAGCAGCTTGCCGGATTTTAACACTGAAGCTTTCTTT,CASSLPDFNTEAFF
TRBJ1-2,NA,few,TRBV2,TGTGCCAGCAGTGAGGTGGTTGGCTACACCTTC,CASSEVVGYTF
TRBJ2-5,NA,NA,TRBV30,TGTGCCTGGACCAAAACTTCAGCGGAGACCCAGTACTTC,CAWTKTSAETQYF
TRBJ2-2,NA,NA,TRBV9,TGTGCCAGCATGCCCTTCCCGGGGTCTGCGAACACCGGGGAGCTGTTTTTT,CASMPFPGSANTGELFF
TRBJ2-3,TRBD2,NA,TRBV10-1,TGCGCCAGCAGTGAGACTAGCGGGAGAAGGGCGCGCACAGATACGCAGTATTTT,CASSETSGRRARTDTQYF
TRBJ2-7,TRBD2,NA,TRBV4-3,TGCGCCAGCAGTTATAGCGGGGGGCCTTCCTACGAGCAGTACTTC,CASSYSGGPSYEQYF
TRBJ2-5,TRBD1,few,TRBV7-2,TGTGCCAGCAGTTCCCGGGACAGGATCACCCCAGGCGAGACCCAGTACTTC,CASSSRDRITPGETQYF
TRBJ2-1,TRBD2,NA,TRBV11-1,TGTGCCAGCAGCTGGGCGGGACTAGCAGAAGAGCAGTTCTTC,CASSWAGLAEEQFF
TRBJ2-1,TRBD1,few,TRBV11-3,TGTGCCAGCAGCCAAGGGACAGTCCGGGACAATGAGCAGTTCTTC,CASSQGTVRDNEQFF
TRBJ1-2,NA,few,TRBV4-2,TGTGCCAGCAGCCAAAGCACGGCTGAGCTTTACACCTTC,CASSQSTAELYTF
TRBJ1-2,NA,few,TRBV5-1,TGCGCCAGCAGCTTGAATCCGGGGAACTATGGCTACACCTTC,CASSLNPGNYGYTF
TRBJ2-1,TRBD2,NA,TRBV19,TGTGCCAGTTCGACTAGCGCGGTGGGGAATGAGCAGTTCTTC,CASSTSAVGNEQFF
TRBJ2-1,NA,few,TRBV6-1,TGTGCCAGCAGGCGGGGACATTCCTACAATGAGCAGTTCTTC,CASRRGHSYNEQFF
TRBJ2-1,TRBD2,NA,TRBV11-3,TGTGCCAGCAGCGTGGGACTAGCGGCTTACAATGAGCAGTTCTTC,CASSVGLAAYNEQFF
TRBJ2-1,NA,few,TRBV14,TGTGCCAGCAGCCACGACAGGAGCAATGAGCAGTTCTTC,CASSHDRSNEQFF
TRBJ2-3,NA,NA,TRBV7-2,TGTGCCAGCAGCCCCGGGGCGGGCGGGTACACAGATACGCAGTATTTT,CASSPGAGGYTDTQYF
TRBJ2-1,NA,few,TRBV13,TGTGCCAGCAGAATACAAGACAACTACAATGAGCAGTTCTTC,CASRIQDNYNEQFF
TRBJ2-2,NA,few,TRBV30,TGTGCCTGGAGCCCGGGAGTTGGTATCGGGGAGCTGTTTTTT,CAWSPGVGIGELFF